The 10 T cell receptor beta chains listed next were all sequenced from one sample in a study of control samples from healthy donors and cancer patients. Using immunoSEQ multiplex PCR, the repertoire was profiled, and TCRdb retains in-frame clones only, with some absent. The sample yields around 100,000 clones, more than 90% seen once. Sample: blood. These receptors were taken from a human donor in good health. The donor label of this sample is uncertain.

This chain connects TRBV2 to TRBJ1-2, with 9 positions matching TRBD1. The length of the CDR3 is 14 residues. Germline V gene sequence: CDR1 SNHLY, CDR2 FYNNEI. V was clipped by 3 bases and J by 4 bases; unmatched bases: 3. The CDR3 reads CASSEGTGPYGYTF. The CDR3 bases are TGTGCCAGCAGTGAGGGGACAGGGCCCTATGGCTACACCTTC.

A remark on this clone: The identical CDR3 is also encoded by other nucleotide sequences in the sample. The V gene is TRBV7-2, the J gene TRBJ1-4; D is perhaps TRBD1 (5 bases). The V gene's germline CDR1 is SGHTA and CDR2 FQGNSA. V shed 3 bases and J shed 5 bases, with 10 bases lying between them. The CDR3 extends over 14 amino acids. CDR3 nucleotide sequence: TGTGCCAGCAGCTTGGGACCCTTCAATGAAAAACTGTTTTTT. This codes for CASSLGPFNEKLFF.

The CDR3 reads CASSLLGVDTQYF. The CDR3 DNA reads TGTGCCAGCAGCCTGCTGGGAGTTGATACGCAGTATTTT. The chain employs TRBV6-2 or TRBV6-3 and TRBJ2-3; a possible D gene is TRBD2 (5 bases). From germline, CDR1 is MNHEY and CDR2 SVGEGT. The V and J ends lost 6 bases and 6 bases respectively, with 13 bases between them. The CDR3 consists of 13 residues.

The V and J genes are TRBV6-5 and TRBJ2-2; either TRBD1 or TRBD2 may supply D (5 bases each). V gave up 7 bases and J gave up 6 bases, with 12 bases separating them. Germline V lookup: CDR1 MNHEY, CDR2 SVGAGI. The CDR3 extends over 13 amino acids. The CDR3 is CASIRGESGELFF. In nucleotides, the CDR3 is TGTGCCAGCATCAGAGGGGAGTCCGGGGAGCTGTTTTTT.

The chain recombines TRBV4-3 with TRBJ2-5, with unresolved D. The germline V gene encodes CDR1 LGHNA and CDR2 YSLEER. With 2 bases removed from V and 5 bases from J, the gap between germline ends came to 9 bases. CDR3 length: 13 amino acids. The CDR3 loop is CASSQIRYETQYF. The DNA of the CDR3 is TGCGCCAGCAGCCAAATCCGTTATGAGACCCAGTACTTC.

The rearrangement uses TRBV4-2 and TRBJ2-5, with 7 bases matching TRBD1. The CDR3 has 16 residues. Germline-derived CDR1 and CDR2 are LGHNA and YNFKEQ. The V segment lost 0 bases and the J segment 7 bases; nucleotides outside the gene matches: 11. This CDR3 reads CASSQDAGGGLGTQYF. CDR3 in DNA: TGTGCCAGCAGCCAAGATGCAGGGGGTGGTCTAGGGACCCAGTACTTC.

This clone was seen just once. The chain recombines TRBV2 with TRBJ2-2; 7 positions agree with TRBD1. The CDR3 sequence is 15 residues long. In germline, CDR1 is SNHLY, CDR2 FYNNEI. V lost 6 bases and J lost 3; bases outside the gene matches: 7. CDR3 nucleotides: TGTGCCAGCAGGGCACAGGGGCTTCACACCGGGGAGCTGTTTTTT. Translated: CASRAQGLHTGELFF.

This rearrangement joins TRBV15 to TRBJ2-3; tentatively, D is TRBD2 (6 bases). With 5 bases removed from V and 1 base from J, the gap between germline ends came to 10 bases. The CDR3 is made up of 14 amino acids. Germline CDR1 LNHNV, CDR2 YYDKDF (reference sequence). This CDR3 is CATSWRAGTDTQYF. CDR3 nucleotides: TGTGCCACCAGCTGGAGGGCGGGCACAGATACGCAGTATTTT. Full variable domain (outside the CDR3, taken from reference TRBV15 and TRBJ2-3): DAMVIQNPRYQVTQFGKPVTLSCSQTLNHNVMYWYQQKSSQAPKLLFHYYDKDFNNEADTPDNFQSRRPNTSFCFLDIRSPGLGDTAMYLCATSWRAGTDTQYFGPGTRLTVL.

The chain couples TRBV6-5 to TRBJ2-7; D gene uncertain. Deletions cut 8 bases from V and 2 bases from J, with 10 bases between. This CDR3 is 12 amino acids long. Looked up from germline, CDR1 is MNHEY and CDR2 is SVGAGI. This chain's CDR3 is CASVYHAYEQYF. As DNA, the CDR3 is TGTGCCAGCGTGTATCATGCCTACGAGCAGTACTTC.

This chain connects TRBV3-1 (or the pseudogene TRBV3-2) to TRBJ2-1; D is undetermined. Germline CDR1 and CDR2: LGHDT and YNNKEL (reference sequence). This CDR3 has 13 residues. Trimming took 6 bases from V and 0 from J, leaving 6 bases between them. Here the CDR3 DNA reads TGTGCCAGCAGAGCCAGCTCCTACAATGAGCAGTTCTTC. Protein sequence: CASRASSYNEQFF.